This T cell receptor (beta chain) came from a study of OX40 agonist ivuxolimab in advanced cancers. Study as a whole: Three patients showed partial responses: one hepatocellular carcinoma and two cutaneous melanoma cases. The study's findings and limits: Among some nonresponders, normalized T-cell clonal expansion was also low.

This clone was seen only a few times. The antigen remains undetermined. The assay was immunoSEQ multiplex PCR, and TCRdb's table has in-frame clones only and misses some. The sample lists about 37,000 clones; roughly 80% were seen once. Germline V gene data show CDR1 as KGHSH and CDR2 as LQKENI. The germline V and J ends were trimmed by 3 bases and 4 bases, with 10 bases remaining between them. The CDR3 is made up of 13 amino acids. The chain recombines TRBV18 with TRBJ2-7; D unresolved. The sequences come from CD4+ or CD8+ T cells sorted from blood, collected in a trial of the OX40 agonist ivuxolimab. The source is an adult with an advanced solid tumor such as melanoma, head and neck, liver or kidney cancer. In DNA, the CDR3 is TGTGCCAGCTCACCTACGATCGTGTACGAGCAGTACTTC. Amino acids: CASSPTIVYEQYF.